These T cell receptor beta chains were read from a single sample in a study of blood T cell repertoires in COVID-19. Only in-frame clones appear in the TCRdb table, and some are missing; sequencing was by immunoSEQ multiplex PCR. The repertoire consists of 75,000 to 90,000 clones, with roughly 80% occurring once and the leading ten covering around 11%. Sequenced input: peripheral blood. Every receptor here comes from a woman in her 40s with active or convalescent COVID-19. CDR3s include the opening cysteine and the closing phenylalanine or tryptophan. D genes are given only for firm matches. Clone size is not always given. Where it is, it says once, few, many or a class for expanded clones.

TRBV23-1	-	TRBD1	TRBJ2-7	CASSKCPGQRTYYEQYF	TGCGCCAGCAGTAAATGCCCGGGACAGCGGACCTACTACGAGCAGTACTTC
TRBV6-2/TRBV6-3	-	-	TRBJ2-5	CASRPTGSGVETQYF	TGTGCCAGCAGGCCTACAGGGTCTGGCGTTGAGACCCAGTACTTC
TRBV7-9	few	-	TRBJ2-5	CASSFKATQETQYF	TGTGCCAGCAGCTTTAAAGCTACCCAAGAGACCCAGTACTTC
TRBV6-5	-	TRBD2	TRBJ2-7	CASSYSASGIGEQYF	TGTGCCAGCAGTTACTCGGCTAGCGGGATAGGCGAGCAGTACTTC
TRBV3-1/TRBV3-2	few	-	TRBJ2-1	CASSQGLVTWNEQFF	TGTGCCAGCAGCCAAGGGCTAGTTACTTGGAATGAGCAGTTCTTC
TRBV7-3	few	TRBD2	TRBJ2-1	CASSSPRGGRHEQFF	TGTGCCAGCAGCTCACCGCGGGGGGGCCGGCATGAGCAGTTCTTC
TRBV30	-	-	TRBJ1-2	CAWSSTGLRGYGYTF	TGTGCCTGGAGTTCGACGGGCCTCCGGGGCTATGGCTACACCTTC
TRBV5-1	-	TRBD1	TRBJ2-5	CASSLTGEETQYF	TGCGCCAGCAGCCTCACAGGGGAAGAGACCCAGTACTTC
TRBV7-3	-	TRBD1	TRBJ2-7	CASSPRQGPYEQYF	TGTGCCAGCAGCCCGCGACAGGGCCCCTACGAGCAGTACTTC
TRBV2	-	-	TRBJ1-4	CASRGTVGNEKLFF	TGTGCCAGCAGGGGCACGGTGGGTAATGAAAAACTGTTTTTT
TRBV7-2	-	-	TRBJ2-1	CASSLDGGSYNEQFF	TGTGCCAGCAGCTTAGACGGCGGCTCCTACAATGAGCAGTTCTTC
TRBV9	-	TRBD2	TRBJ2-5	CASSAGSGVQETQYF	TGTGCCAGCAGCGCGGGTAGCGGGGTCCAAGAGACCCAGTACTTC
TRBV2	few	-	TRBJ1-1	CASNSRTREAFEAFF	TGTGCCAGCAACAGTCGTACGCGGGAGGCATTTGAAGCTTTCTTT
TRBV5-1	-	-	TRBJ1-6	CASSLVGQNNSPLHF	TGCGCCAGCAGCTTGGTGGGACAAAATAATTCACCCCTCCACTTT
TRBV6-2/TRBV6-3	-	-	TRBJ2-7	CASSRTQGSSYEQYF	TGTGCCAGCAGCCGGACGCAGGGGAGCTCCTACGAGCAGTACTTC
TRBV9	medium-sized	-	TRBJ2-7	CASSVGYNYEQYF	TGTGCCAGCAGCGTAGGGTACAACTACGAGCAGTACTTC
TRBV19	-	-	TRBJ1-6	CASSISATGRDRSPLHF	TGTGCCAGTAGTATATCGGCCACAGGGAGGGATAGGTCACCCCTCCACTTT
TRBV24-1	few	TRBD1	TRBJ1-3	CATSDRDSHSGNTIYF	TGTGCCACCAGTGACCGGGACAGCCACTCTGGAAACACCATATATTTT
TRBV25-1	-	TRBD2	TRBJ2-3	CASSVPSGWADTQYF	TGTGCCAGCAGTGTACCTAGCGGGTGGGCGGATACGCAGTATTTT
TRBV10-3	few	-	TRBJ2-7	CATTDTSSYEQYF	TGTGCCACCACGGACACCAGCTCCTACGAGCAGTACTTC
TRBV5-1	few	-	TRBJ2-7	CASSAGQQGTEQYF	TGCGCCAGCAGTGCGGGACAGCAGGGGACCGAGCAGTACTTC
TRBV4-3	-	TRBD2	TRBJ2-2	CASSRASGRGNTGELFF	TGCGCCAGCAGCCGGGCTAGCGGGAGGGGGAACACCGGGGAGCTGTTTTTT
TRBV9	-	-	TRBJ1-2	CASSVDAGDYGYTF	TGTGCCAGCAGCGTAGACGCCGGTGACTATGGCTACACCTTC
TRBV5-4	-	TRBD1	TRBJ2-5	CASSRTGSGTQYF	TGTGCCAGCAGCAGGACAGGTTCAGGGACCCAGTACTTC
TRBV10-3	-	-	TRBJ1-3	CAISATGGGNTIYF	TGTGCCATCAGTGCGACCGGGGGAGGAAACACCATATATTTT
TRBV19	-	TRBD1	TRBJ1-2	CASSVQGEGRGYTF	TGTGCCAGTAGTGTACAGGGGGAGGGAAGAGGCTACACCTTC
TRBV11-3	-	-	TRBJ2-7	CASSQPWDLTYYEQYF	TGTGCCAGCAGCCAACCATGGGACTTGACCTACTACGAGCAGTACTTC
TRBV7-9	-	TRBD1	TRBJ2-7	CASTLGTGSPSYEQYF	TGTGCCAGCACGCTAGGGACAGGGAGTCCCAGTTACGAGCAGTACTTC
TRBV18	-	-	TRBJ1-1	CASSPPGAEKAFF	TGTGCCAGCTCACCACCAGGGGCGGAAAAAGCTTTCTTT
TRBV25-1	once	-	TRBJ2-2	CASSDRGVGELFF	TGTGCCAGCAGTGACAGGGGAGTCGGGGAGCTGTTTTTT
TRBV5-1	-	-	TRBJ1-6	CASSRVYGGGQASPLHF	TGCGCCAGCAGCCGAGTCTACGGTGGAGGGCAGGCTTCACCCCTCCACTTT
TRBV20-1	-	-	TRBJ2-7	CSARRDYEQYF	TGCAGTGCTAGGAGGGACTACGAGCAGTACTTC
TRBV15	once	-	TRBJ1-3	CATSREGQATIYF	TGTGCCACCAGCAGAGAGGGCCAGGCAACCATATATTTT
TRBV11-2	-	TRBD1	TRBJ1-1	CASSITGAKNTEAFF	TGTGCCAGCAGCATTACAGGGGCCAAGAACACTGAAGCTTTCTTT
TRBV6-2/TRBV6-3	-	TRBD1	TRBJ1-5	CASSYLITGQVNQPQHF	TGTGCCAGCAGTTACCTCATAACTGGACAGGTCAATCAGCCCCAGCATTTT
TRBV4-2	once	-	TRBJ2-7	CASSQGPSYEQYF	TGTGCCAGCAGCCAAGGGCCCTCCTACGAGCAGTACTTC
TRBV4-2	-	TRBD2	TRBJ2-3	CASSQEGSGRAWGVADTQYF	TGTGCCAGCAGCCAAGAAGGAAGCGGGAGGGCCTGGGGGGTGGCAGATACGCAGTATTTT
TRBV2	-	-	TRBJ2-5	CASSLDPLQETQYF	TGTGCCAGCAGCCTAGATCCCTTACAAGAGACCCAGTACTTC
TRBV6-1	once	TRBD2	TRBJ2-3	CASSETSGGSTDTQYF	TGTGCCAGCAGTGAAACCAGCGGGGGGAGCACAGATACGCAGTATTTT
TRBV6-6	few	-	TRBJ1-4	CASSYSTGLNEKLFF	TGTGCCAGCAGTTACTCGACCGGGTTAAATGAAAAACTGTTTTTT
TRBV11-2	-	-	TRBJ2-3	CASSLSRDRDTQYF	TGTGCCAGCAGCTTAAGTCGGGATCGGGATACGCAGTATTTT
TRBV6-2/TRBV6-3	-	-	TRBJ2-1	CASSYPDEQFF	TGTGCCAGCAGTTACCCGGATGAGCAGTTCTTC
TRBV4-3	-	-	TRBJ2-5	CASSQEGRGETQYF	TGCGCCAGCAGCCAAGAGGGCAGGGGAGAGACCCAGTACTTC
TRBV7-6	-	TRBD1	TRBJ2-2	CASSDNRGRTGELFF	TGTGCCAGCAGTGATAACAGGGGGCGCACCGGGGAGCTGTTTTTT
TRBV5-1	-	TRBD1	TRBJ2-7	CASSPRDRNYEQYF	TGCGCCAGCAGCCCCAGGGACAGGAACTACGAGCAGTACTTC
TRBV29-1	-	-	TRBJ1-1	CSTWTVFPNTEAFF	TGCAGCACCTGGACAGTGTTCCCGAACACTGAAGCTTTCTTT
TRBV18	-	-	TRBJ1-2	CASSPTLTSGYTF	TGTGCCAGCTCACCAACCCTGACAAGCGGCTACACCTTC
TRBV4-3	-	TRBD2	TRBJ2-1	CASSPGLAGHNEQFF	TGCGCCAGCAGCCCGGGACTAGCGGGCCACAATGAGCAGTTCTTC
TRBV5-5	-	-	TRBJ1-1	CASSPRGVLNTEAFF	TGTGCCAGCAGCCCCCGGGGGGTCCTGAACACTGAAGCTTTCTTT
TRBV30	-	TRBD2	TRBJ2-1	CAWSVPASGGRTQFF	TGTGCCTGGAGTGTACCTGCTAGCGGGGGCCGGACGCAGTTCTTC